This entry concerns a single TCR beta chain. Its target is unknown. This sample was included in a study of T cell repertoires in cytomegalovirus infection. Turning to the study itself: Evidence of both CMV infection and a matching HLA type came from public TCR beta signatures. Study-level findings and limits: HLA-C-restricted CMV clonotypes gave the most frequent clonotype in two of eight donors. There were carriers of CMV plus the relevant HLA, and cumulative public TCR beta family frequency identified them.

TCRdb used MiXCR to reprocess the reads, holding one entry per CDR3 protein. The sample shows 740,000 or so distinct CDR3 sequences, under 40% of them seen only once. The TCR comes from a human donor in good health (CMV status not recorded). Some clones in this sample may be carry-over from other donors' samples. Sequencing was performed on PBMCs.

CDR3 sequence: CASSRRPFDFRALDYGYTF. The CDR3 DNA reads TGTGCCAGCAGCCGGCGGCCGTTTGACTTTAGGGCTCTTGACTATGGCTACACCTTC. The chain recombines TRBV5-6 with TRBJ1-2; D gene ambiguous. Germline-derived CDR1 and CDR2 are SGHDT and YYEEEE. Trimming took 4 bases from V and 3 from J, leaving 28 bases between them. The CDR3 sequence is 19 residues long.